Presented here are 8 T cell receptor beta chains from one specimen sequenced in a study of blood T cell repertoires in COVID-19. Repertoires were generated with immunoSEQ multiplex PCR, while TCRdb's copy carries only in-frame clones and drops some. The sample has roughly 120,000 clones; about 85% are singletons. The sequencing input was peripheral blood. The receptors stem from a human donor in a cohort sampled during active COVID-19.

The chain joins TRBV25-1 to TRBJ1-4, with 8 bases fitting TRBD1. Trimming cost V 1 base and J 10 bases; bases outside gene matches: 8. Germline-derived CDR1 and CDR2 are MGHDK and SYGVNS. This CDR3 has 15 amino acids. CDR3 amino acids: CASSEWGGQGGKLFF. The CDR3 DNA follows: TGTGCCAGCAGTGAATGGGGTGGACAGGGAGGAAAACTGTTTTTT.

This CDR3 reads CASSSPGSRSSYEQYF. The CDR3 DNA sequence: TGTGCCAGCAGCAGCCCCGGGAGCCGAAGCTCCTACGAGCAGTACTTC. The J gene is TRBJ2-7, the V gene TRBV28; the D gene is possibly TRBD2 (6 bases). V lost 6 bases to trimming and J lost 0 bases, with 18 bases between them. The CDR3 has 16 amino acids. Germline values: CDR1 MDHEN, CDR2 SYDVKM.

V and J are TRBV27 and TRBJ2-4; 8 bases fit TRBD1. The ends lost 5 bases at V and 7 bases at J; junction bases unmatched: 7. The V gene's germline CDR1 is MNHEY and CDR2 SMNVEV (reference sequence). The CDR3 is made up of 14 amino acids. The CDR3 reads CASSLYRGINIQYF. CDR3 DNA: TGTGCCAGCAGTCTATACAGGGGGATTAACATTCAGTACTTC.

This sequence joins TRBV25-1 and TRBJ2-5; 7 nucleotides line up with TRBD2. V trimming: 3 bases; J trimming: 4 bases; junction bases outside the gene matches: 5. CDR1 is MGHDK and CDR2 is SYGVNS in the germline V gene. The CDR3 has 14 residues. CDR3 amino acids: CASSDWGGLETQYF. The CDR3 nucleotides read TGTGCCAGCAGTGATTGGGGGGGATTAGAGACCCAGTACTTC.

In DNA, the CDR3 is TGTGCCAGCAGTCAACACAATGGTGGCGGGGAGCTGTTTTTT. Encoded protein: CASSQHNGGGELFF. The rearrangement uses TRBV2 and TRBJ2-2; no reliable D call. The CDR3 has 14 residues. V was clipped by 5 bases and J by 7 bases, with 14 bases between them. Looked up from germline, CDR1 is SNHLY and CDR2 is FYNNEI.

This clone was seen once. The CDR3, as DNA: TGCGCCAGCAGCTTGGTAAGCCCGGAGGTGGACGAGCAGTACTTC. Amino acid sequence: CASSLVSPEVDEQYF. The chain recombines TRBV5-1 with TRBJ2-7, with D possibly matching TRBD2 (5 bases). The CDR3 loop spans 15 amino acids. V was shortened by 0 bases and J by 5 bases, with 15 bases between the two germline ends. The V gene's germline CDR1 is SGHRS and CDR2 YFSETQ.

The V gene is TRBV2, the J gene TRBJ2-3; TRBD2 might be the D (6 bases). CDR1 SNHLY and CDR2 FYNNEI come from the germline V gene. V lost 5 bases to trimming and J lost 0 bases, with 15 bases between them. This CDR3 contains 16 residues. The DNA for the CDR3 is TGTGCCAGCAGTCGGGACTTGAGATCTAGCACAGATACGCAGTATTTT. This codes for CASSRDLRSSTDTQYF.

This clone came up once. V gene TRBV2 combines with J gene TRBJ2-7, with D unclear. CDR3 length: 15 residues. Germline CDR1 SNHLY, CDR2 FYNNEI. V lost 0 bases and J lost 6, with 15 bases in between. The CDR3 protein is CASSEALILGFEQYF. In DNA, the CDR3 is TGTGCCAGCAGTGAAGCGTTAATACTCGGGTTCGAGCAGTACTTC.